This T cell receptor beta chain was identified during a study of blood T cells in healthy people across ages. PBMCs, at least 7 million per sample, were isolated. Through a sample-barcoded 5' primer and a J-beta primer mix, a second PCR was run for roughly 6 to 11 cycles. TCRdb redid the calling of the 5' RACE reads with MiXCR, one entry per CDR3 protein. The sample carries some 1.4 million distinct CDR3 sequences, roughly 40% recorded once. J gave up 3 bases and V 5 bases, and 11 bases lay outside the gene matches. This CDR3 has 16 residues. CDR1 and CDR2 (germline): SGHDT, YYEEEE. The specimen was blood. V gene TRBV5-6 combines with J gene TRBJ2-7, with 10 bases that match TRBD2. The sequence came from a woman between 18 and 29 years old in good health. The CDR3 region is CASRQPSGTSVYEQYF. The CDR3 DNA sequence: TGTGCCAGCAGGCAACCCAGCGGGACTAGCGTCTACGAGCAGTACTTC.